Each of the 4 T cell receptor beta chains below was sequenced from the same sample in a study of shared clonotypes between healthy human individuals. Generated by immunoSEQ multiplex PCR, the TCRdb table keeps only in-frame clones and is missing some. The profile shows approximately 980,000 clones, approximately 76% of them singletons. The sample consisted of memory CD4+ T cells sorted from blood. Regarding subset: CD45RA-negative fraction. These receptor sequences come from a man younger than 35 in good health.

This clone was observed a single time. DNA of the CDR3: TGCGCCAGCAGCCAAGATTTGAGTTACACAGATACGCAGTATTTT. Amino acids: CASSQDLSYTDTQYF. The J gene is TRBJ2-3, the V gene TRBV4-3; D uncertain. The CDR3 totals 15 residues. CDR1 and CDR2 from the germline V gene are LGHNA and YSLEER. V was clipped by 0 bases and J by 2 bases, with 9 bases between them.

The chain employs TRBV5-1 and TRBJ1-5; no clear D. The CDR3 is 16 amino acids. Germline V lookup: CDR1 SGHRS, CDR2 YFSETQ. Trimming cost V 0 bases and J 0 bases, with 10 bases left between them. The CDR3 coding sequence is TGCGCCAGCAGCTTGGAGGGTTTGGATAGCAATCAGCCCCAGCATTTT. This gives the protein CASSLEGLDSNQPQHF.

The chain carries TRBV7-6 and TRBJ2-5, with a weak D call TRBD1 (5 bases). This CDR3 spans 16 amino acids. CDR1 is SGHVS, CDR2 FNYEAQ, per germline. V lost 3 bases and J lost 4, with 18 bases in between. CDR3 nucleotides: TGTGCCAGCAGCTTGACTGAAGGGGCGGTCGGAGAGACCCAGTACTTC. Protein product: CASSLTEGAVGETQYF.

This clone occurred once. The chain combines TRBV5-4 with TRBJ2-7; 8 positions match TRBD1. Trimming cost V 1 base and J 0 bases; bases outside gene matches: 6. This CDR3 contains 16 residues. Per germline, CDR1 SGHNT and CDR2 YYREEE (reference sequence). CDR3 amino acids: CASSLNGRGLSYEQYF. Here the CDR3 DNA reads TGTGCCAGCAGCTTGAACGGCAGGGGGCTCTCCTACGAGCAGTACTTC.